Listed below are T cell receptor beta chains from one sample, sequenced in a study of blood T cell repertoires in COVID-19. The assay was immunoSEQ multiplex PCR, and TCRdb's table has in-frame clones only and misses some. The table lists some 100,000 clones, 89% of them singletons, with 3% to 3.5% in the top ten. Sequenced material: peripheral blood. The receptors derive from a woman between 70 and 85 years old with acute or convalescent COVID-19. CDR3s include the opening cysteine and the closing phenylalanine or tryptophan. Each record gives: clone size, D gene, J gene, V gene, CDR3 DNA, CDR3 protein. The D gene is left open where the match is weak. A clone size is listed for some rows: how often the clone was seen (once, few, many), or a class if it is expanded.

clone_size: -; d_call: TRBD1; j_call: TRBJ2-2; v_call: TRBV6-1; cdr3_nt: TGTGCCAGCAGTGAATTTGCAGGGGGCCCTAACACCGGGGAGCTGTTTTTT; cdr3_aa: CASSEFAGGPNTGELFF
clone_size: once; d_call: TRBD2; j_call: TRBJ2-3; v_call: TRBV28; cdr3_nt: TGTGCCAGCGGAAGCGGGGGGATCCCAGATACGCAGTATTTT; cdr3_aa: CASGSGGIPDTQYF
clone_size: -; d_call: TRBD2; j_call: TRBJ2-1; v_call: TRBV6-1; cdr3_nt: TGTGCCAGCAGTGAAGCTGGGCTAGCGGGAGCCCATGAGCAGTTCTTC; cdr3_aa: CASSEAGLAGAHEQFF
clone_size: -; d_call: -; j_call: TRBJ2-4; v_call: TRBV28; cdr3_nt: TGTGCCAGCAGTCCCCTTCGAGGAGGGGCTCGACCCAAAAACATTCAGTACTTC; cdr3_aa: CASSPLRGGARPKNIQYF
clone_size: -; d_call: TRBD2; j_call: TRBJ2-1; v_call: TRBV19; cdr3_nt: TGTGCCAGTAGTCTAAAGCGGGGGGGAGGGGAGTTCTTC; cdr3_aa: CASSLKRGGGEFF
clone_size: -; d_call: TRBD1; j_call: TRBJ1-3; v_call: TRBV6-5; cdr3_nt: TGTGCCAGCTCCGGGCTACCGGGACAGAGAAACACCATATATTTT; cdr3_aa: CASSGLPGQRNTIYF
clone_size: -; d_call: -; j_call: TRBJ1-1; v_call: TRBV7-9; cdr3_nt: TGTGCCAGCAGCTATAATTCAGGGAACACTGAAGCTTTCTTT; cdr3_aa: CASSYNSGNTEAFF
clone_size: once; d_call: -; j_call: TRBJ1-4; v_call: TRBV19; cdr3_nt: TGTGCCAGTAGTCTGGCCCGGGGAGAAAAACTGTTTTTT; cdr3_aa: CASSLARGEKLFF
clone_size: few; d_call: -; j_call: TRBJ1-1; v_call: TRBV10-2; cdr3_nt: TGCGCCAGCAGTGAGTCGAGCGGGAGCTCGGAAGCTTTCTTT; cdr3_aa: CASSESSGSSEAFF
clone_size: -; d_call: -; j_call: TRBJ1-3; v_call: TRBV28; cdr3_nt: TGTGCCAGCAGTTTTCGGGGTACCTTTGGAAACACCATATATTTT; cdr3_aa: CASSFRGTFGNTIYF
clone_size: -; d_call: -; j_call: TRBJ1-5; v_call: TRBV19; cdr3_nt: TGTGCCAGTAGTATCTACAGTCTGAATCAGCCCCAGCATTTT; cdr3_aa: CASSIYSLNQPQHF
clone_size: -; d_call: TRBD1; j_call: TRBJ1-1; v_call: TRBV5-1; cdr3_nt: TGCGCCAGCAGCTTGCCCGGACAGGGAGGGACTGAAGCTTTCTTT; cdr3_aa: CASSLPGQGGTEAFF
clone_size: -; d_call: -; j_call: TRBJ1-1; v_call: TRBV14; cdr3_nt: TGTGCCAGCAGCCAAGGACACCCAACGAACACTGAAGCTTTCTTT; cdr3_aa: CASSQGHPTNTEAFF
clone_size: few; d_call: -; j_call: TRBJ1-5; v_call: TRBV5-5; cdr3_nt: TGTGCCAGCAGCTTGTACAGTACTAATCAGCCCCAGCATTTT; cdr3_aa: CASSLYSTNQPQHF
clone_size: -; d_call: -; j_call: TRBJ1-6; v_call: TRBV6-5; cdr3_nt: TGTGCCAGCAGTCCCACCGGGACCTATAATTCACCCCTCCACTTT; cdr3_aa: CASSPTGTYNSPLHF
clone_size: few; d_call: TRBD1; j_call: TRBJ1-2; v_call: TRBV3-1/TRBV3-2; cdr3_nt: TGTGCCAGCAGCCAAAGGGGACAGGGGGCAAACTATGGCTACACCTTC; cdr3_aa: CASSQRGQGANYGYTF
clone_size: -; d_call: TRBD1; j_call: TRBJ1-2; v_call: TRBV7-9; cdr3_nt: TGTGCCAGCAGCTCATTCGACAGGGCTATAGCTAACTATGGCTACACCTTC; cdr3_aa: CASSSFDRAIANYGYTF
clone_size: -; d_call: -; j_call: TRBJ2-4; v_call: TRBV7-9; cdr3_nt: TGTGCCAGCAGCTTAGCTGGGGCGAAAAACATTCAGTACTTC; cdr3_aa: CASSLAGAKNIQYF
clone_size: -; d_call: TRBD2; j_call: TRBJ2-1; v_call: TRBV3-1/TRBV3-2; cdr3_nt: TGTGCCAGCAGCCATATTCTGACTAGCGGGGGGGTCAATGAGCAGTTCTTC; cdr3_aa: CASSHILTSGGVNEQFF
clone_size: -; d_call: -; j_call: TRBJ2-2; v_call: TRBV6-4; cdr3_nt: TGTGCCAGCAGCCAGACAGCGAACACCGGGGAGCTGTTTTTT; cdr3_aa: CASSQTANTGELFF
clone_size: -; d_call: TRBD2; j_call: TRBJ2-2; v_call: TRBV24-1; cdr3_nt: TGTGCCACCAGTGACCCCCGTCGGACTAGCGGGGGCACCGGGGAGCTGTTTTTT; cdr3_aa: CATSDPRRTSGGTGELFF
clone_size: -; d_call: TRBD1; j_call: TRBJ2-3; v_call: TRBV19; cdr3_nt: TGTGCCACCCGGGACAGGGCGAGGACAGATACGCAGTATTTT; cdr3_aa: CATRDRARTDTQYF
clone_size: once; d_call: -; j_call: TRBJ1-1; v_call: TRBV29-1; cdr3_nt: TGCAGCGTTGATGGGGCGGTGAACACTGAAGCTTTCTTT; cdr3_aa: CSVDGAVNTEAFF
clone_size: -; d_call: -; j_call: TRBJ2-1; v_call: TRBV7-8; cdr3_nt: TGTGCCAGCAGCCTGCCTTATGACTTCGATGAGCAGTTCTTC; cdr3_aa: CASSLPYDFDEQFF
clone_size: -; d_call: TRBD1; j_call: TRBJ1-3; v_call: TRBV2; cdr3_nt: TGTGCCAGCAGTCAACAGGGGACATACGAAAACACCATATATTTT; cdr3_aa: CASSQQGTYENTIYF
clone_size: few; d_call: -; j_call: TRBJ2-1; v_call: TRBV6-5; cdr3_nt: TGTGCCAGCAGAAGAACAGGGACCCCTCCCTATGAGCAGTTCTTC; cdr3_aa: CASRRTGTPPYEQFF
clone_size: -; d_call: -; j_call: TRBJ2-3; v_call: TRBV19; cdr3_nt: TGTGCCAGTAGTAGACGCCTAGAAGATACGCAGTATTTT; cdr3_aa: CASSRRLEDTQYF
clone_size: few; d_call: -; j_call: TRBJ1-5; v_call: TRBV6-1; cdr3_nt: TGTGCCAGCAGTGAATTGGGTTTTGCTAGAAATCAGCCCCAGCATTTT; cdr3_aa: CASSELGFARNQPQHF
clone_size: -; d_call: -; j_call: TRBJ1-2; v_call: TRBV7-2; cdr3_nt: TGTGCCAGCACCGGGTGGGCTAACTATGGCTACACCTTC; cdr3_aa: CASTGWANYGYTF
clone_size: -; d_call: -; j_call: TRBJ2-2; v_call: TRBV7-9; cdr3_nt: TGTGCCAGCAGCCGGACCGGGGAGCTGTTTTTT; cdr3_aa: CASSRTGELFF
clone_size: -; d_call: -; j_call: TRBJ2-6; v_call: TRBV2; cdr3_nt: TGTGCCAGCAGTGAACGTGTCTCTGGGGCCAACGTCCTGACTTTC; cdr3_aa: CASSERVSGANVLTF
clone_size: -; d_call: -; j_call: TRBJ2-7; v_call: TRBV18; cdr3_nt: TGTGCCAGCTCACCGGCACAGAAAGCCTACGAGCAGTACTTC; cdr3_aa: CASSPAQKAYEQYF
clone_size: -; d_call: -; j_call: TRBJ1-2; v_call: TRBV5-1; cdr3_nt: TGCGCCAGCAGCTTAGTGGACAGAGAAGGCTACACCTTC; cdr3_aa: CASSLVDREGYTF
clone_size: -; d_call: TRBD1; j_call: TRBJ1-6; v_call: TRBV10-3; cdr3_nt: TGTGCCATCAGGGGGGGACAGGGAGATAATTCACCCCTCCACTTT; cdr3_aa: CAIRGGQGDNSPLHF
clone_size: -; d_call: -; j_call: TRBJ1-4; v_call: TRBV10-2; cdr3_nt: TGCGCCAGCAACCTTGGGGGGGTTCAGGATGAAAAACTGTTTTTT; cdr3_aa: CASNLGGVQDEKLFF
clone_size: -; d_call: TRBD1; j_call: TRBJ1-2; v_call: TRBV6-5; cdr3_nt: TGTGCCAGCAGGGGGACAGGGGGCTTAAACTATGGCTACACCTTC; cdr3_aa: CASRGTGGLNYGYTF
clone_size: -; d_call: TRBD1; j_call: TRBJ2-5; v_call: TRBV6-5; cdr3_nt: TGTGCCAGCGGCAAAACAGGGGGCATCCAAGAGACCCAGTACTTC; cdr3_aa: CASGKTGGIQETQYF
clone_size: -; d_call: -; j_call: TRBJ2-1; v_call: TRBV5-1; cdr3_nt: TGCGCCAGCAGCTTTCGTAGCTCGGGAAACAATGAGCAGTTCTTC; cdr3_aa: CASSFRSSGNNEQFF
clone_size: -; d_call: TRBD1; j_call: TRBJ1-2; v_call: TRBV5-5; cdr3_nt: TGTGCCAGCAACCGGGACAGACCTATGGGCTACACCTTC; cdr3_aa: CASNRDRPMGYTF
clone_size: -; d_call: -; j_call: TRBJ1-2; v_call: TRBV5-1; cdr3_nt: TGCGCCAGCAGCTTGGACAGTAAGAACTATGGCTACACCTTC; cdr3_aa: CASSLDSKNYGYTF
clone_size: -; d_call: -; j_call: TRBJ1-1; v_call: TRBV28; cdr3_nt: TGTGCCAGCCGCACCGGCACTGAAGCTTTCTTT; cdr3_aa: CASRTGTEAFF